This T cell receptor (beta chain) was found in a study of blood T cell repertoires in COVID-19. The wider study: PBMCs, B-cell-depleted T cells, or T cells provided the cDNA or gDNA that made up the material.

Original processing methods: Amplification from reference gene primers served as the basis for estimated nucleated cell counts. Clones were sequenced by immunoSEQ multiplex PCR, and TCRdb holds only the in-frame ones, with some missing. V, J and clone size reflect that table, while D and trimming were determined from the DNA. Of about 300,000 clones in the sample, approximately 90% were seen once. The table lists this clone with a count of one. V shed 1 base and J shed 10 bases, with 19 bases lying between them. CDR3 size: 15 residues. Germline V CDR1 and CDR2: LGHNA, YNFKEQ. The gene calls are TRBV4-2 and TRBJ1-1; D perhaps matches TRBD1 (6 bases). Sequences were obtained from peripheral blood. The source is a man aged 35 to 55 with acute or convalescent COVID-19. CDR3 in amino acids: CASSQVDPGAFGAFF. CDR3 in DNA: TGTGCCAGCAGCCAAGTTGATCCAGGGGCGTTTGGAGCTTTCTTT.